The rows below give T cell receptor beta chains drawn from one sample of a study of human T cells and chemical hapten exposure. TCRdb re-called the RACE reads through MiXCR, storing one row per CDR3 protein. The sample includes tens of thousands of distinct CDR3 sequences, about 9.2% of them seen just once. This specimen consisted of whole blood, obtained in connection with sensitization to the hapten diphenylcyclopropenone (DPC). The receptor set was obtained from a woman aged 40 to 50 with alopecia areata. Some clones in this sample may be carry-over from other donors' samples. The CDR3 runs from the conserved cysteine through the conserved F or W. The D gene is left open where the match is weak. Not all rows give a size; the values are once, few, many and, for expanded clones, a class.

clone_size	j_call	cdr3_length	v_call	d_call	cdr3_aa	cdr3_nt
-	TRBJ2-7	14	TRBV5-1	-	CASSLEGLLYEQYF	TGCGCCAGCAGCTTGGAAGGACTCCTCTACGAGCAGTACTTC
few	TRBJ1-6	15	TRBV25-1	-	CASSGQGSPNSPLHF	TGTGCCAGCAGTGGCCAGGGATCTCCAAATTCACCCCTCCACTTT
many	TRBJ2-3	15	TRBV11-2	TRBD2	CASSFWSGGTDTQYF	TGTGCCAGCAGCTTTTGGAGCGGGGGCACAGATACGCAGTATTTT
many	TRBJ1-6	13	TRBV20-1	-	CSTQSRENSPLHF	TGCAGTACTCAGAGCAGGGAGAATTCACCCCTCCACTTT
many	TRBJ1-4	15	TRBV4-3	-	CASSQDFGGMGKLFF	TGCGCCAGCAGCCAAGATTTTGGGGGGATGGGAAAACTGTTTTTT
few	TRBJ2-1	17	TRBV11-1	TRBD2	CASSGILAGAPYNEQFF	TGTGCCAGCAGCGGAATACTAGCGGGGGCCCCCTACAATGAGCAGTTCTTC
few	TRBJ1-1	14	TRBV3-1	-	CASSRTRWGTEAFF	TGTGCCAGCAGCCGGACACGCTGGGGCACTGAAGCTTTCTTT
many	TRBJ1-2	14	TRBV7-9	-	CASSLDTQGRGYTF	TGTGCCAGCAGCTTAGATACGCAGGGAAGAGGCTACACCTTC
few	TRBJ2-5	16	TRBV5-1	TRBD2	CASSLGVIAGPETQYF	TGCGCCAGCAGCTTGGGTGTGATAGCGGGGCCAGAGACCCAGTACTTC
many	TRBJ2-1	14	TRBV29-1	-	CSAGARSPYNEQFF	TGCAGCGCGGGAGCCCGGTCCCCCTACAATGAGCAGTTCTTC
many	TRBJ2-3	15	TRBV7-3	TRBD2	CASSGLAASTDTQYF	TGTGCCAGCAGCGGACTAGCGGCGAGCACAGATACGCAGTATTTT
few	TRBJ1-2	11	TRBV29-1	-	CSVDSNYGYTF	TGCAGCGTTGACAGTAACTATGGCTACACCTTC
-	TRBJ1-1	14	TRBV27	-	CASSLRGRNSEAFF	TGTGCCAGCAGTTTGCGGGGACGGAACAGTGAAGCTTTCTTT
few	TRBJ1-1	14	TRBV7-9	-	CASSSGLLNTEAFF	TGTGCCAGCAGCTCGGGACTGTTGAACACTGAAGCTTTCTTT
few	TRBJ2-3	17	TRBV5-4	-	CASSSINTGTPTDTQYF	TGTGCCAGCAGCTCAATAAACACAGGGACCCCCACAGATACGCAGTATTTT
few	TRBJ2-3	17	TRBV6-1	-	CASSEWSGGGRTDTQYF	TGTGCCAGCAGTGAATGGTCCGGCGGGGGCCGCACAGATACGCAGTATTTT
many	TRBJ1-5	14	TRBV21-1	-	CASTRGDSDQPQHF	TGTGCCAGCACCCGGGGGGACAGCGATCAGCCCCAGCATTTT
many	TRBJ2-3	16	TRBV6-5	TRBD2	CASSPGLAWAPDTQYF	TGTGCCAGCAGTCCGGGACTAGCGTGGGCCCCAGATACGCAGTATTTT
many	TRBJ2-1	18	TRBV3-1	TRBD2	CASSQDPMLGGVYNEQFF	TGTGCCAGCAGCCAAGATCCGATGTTGGGGGGGGTCTACAATGAGCAGTTCTTC
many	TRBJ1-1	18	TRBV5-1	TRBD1	CASSLDIYRGRRWTEAFF	TGCGCCAGCAGCTTGGACATTTACAGGGGGCGAAGGTGGACTGAAGCTTTCTTT
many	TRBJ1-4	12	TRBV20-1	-	CSVGRANEKLFF	TGCAGTGTAGGGAGGGCTAATGAAAAACTGTTTTTT
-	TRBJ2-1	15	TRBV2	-	CASRAEGVSYNEQFF	TGTGCCAGCAGGGCCGAAGGGGTCTCCTACAATGAGCAGTTCTTC
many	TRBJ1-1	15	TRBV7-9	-	CASSLGTSPFAEAFF	TGTGCCAGCAGCTTAGGGACCAGCCCGTTCGCTGAAGCTTTCTTT
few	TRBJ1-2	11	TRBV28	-	CASNWGYGYTF	TGTGCCAGCAATTGGGGCTATGGCTACACCTTC
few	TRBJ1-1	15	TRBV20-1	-	CSATPGAGRVTEAFF	TGCAGTGCTACCCCAGGGGCAGGTCGAGTCACTGAAGCTTTCTTT
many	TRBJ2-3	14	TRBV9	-	CASSLPDPVDTQYF	TGTGCCAGCAGCCTGCCGGACCCGGTGGATACGCAGTATTTT
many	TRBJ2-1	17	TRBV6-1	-	CASSEEKTGDLGWEQFF	TGTGCCAGCAGTGAAGAAAAGACGGGGGACTTAGGGTGGGAGCAGTTCTTC
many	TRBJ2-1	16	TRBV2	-	CASSTENRGRDNEQFF	TGTGCCAGCAGTACTGAGAACAGGGGGAGGGACAATGAGCAGTTCTTC
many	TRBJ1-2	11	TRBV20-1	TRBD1	CSAGTGGGYTF	TGCAGTGCCGGGACAGGAGGTGGCTACACCTTC
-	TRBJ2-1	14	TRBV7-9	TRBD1	CASEDRGVINEQFF	TGTGCCAGCGAGGACAGGGGGGTCATCAATGAGCAGTTCTTC
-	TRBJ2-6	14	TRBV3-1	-	CASSRSSGANVLTF	TGTGCCAGCAGCCGAAGCTCTGGGGCCAACGTCCTGACTTTC
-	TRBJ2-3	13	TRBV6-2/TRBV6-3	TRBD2	CASSGTSADTQYF	TGTGCCAGCAGCGGGACTAGCGCAGATACGCAGTATTTT
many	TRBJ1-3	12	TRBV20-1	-	CSGQESGNTIYF	TGCAGTGGGCAGGAATCTGGAAACACCATATATTTT
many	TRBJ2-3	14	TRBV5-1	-	CASSLDGTTDTQYF	TGCGCCAGCAGCTTGGACGGAACCACAGATACGCAGTATTTT
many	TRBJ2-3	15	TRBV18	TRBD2	CASSPERGGRDTQYF	TGTGCCAGCTCACCGGAGCGGGGGGGCCGTGATACGCAGTATTTT
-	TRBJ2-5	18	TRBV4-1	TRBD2	CASSQEPGLAGPQETQYF	TGCGCCAGCAGCCAAGAACCCGGACTAGCGGGCCCGCAGGAGACCCAGTACTTC
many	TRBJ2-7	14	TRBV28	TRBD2	CASTSSGGWYEQYF	TGTGCCAGCACTTCTAGCGGGGGGTGGTACGAGCAGTACTTC
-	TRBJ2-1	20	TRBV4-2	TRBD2	CASSHTGTSPPWVLHNEQFF	TGTGCCAGCAGCCACACCGGGACTAGCCCGCCTTGGGTCTTACACAATGAGCAGTTCTTC
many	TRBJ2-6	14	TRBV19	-	CAGKRSGGANVLTF	TGTGCCGGGAAACGGTCGGGTGGGGCCAACGTCCTGACTTTC
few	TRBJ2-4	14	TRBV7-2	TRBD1	CASSGTGGGNIQYF	TGTGCCAGCAGCGGGACAGGGGGCGGAAACATTCAGTACTTC
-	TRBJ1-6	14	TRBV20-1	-	CSARGSGSNSPLHF	TGCAGTGCTAGGGGTTCAGGGTCTAATTCACCCCTCCACTTT
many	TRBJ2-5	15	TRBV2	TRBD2	CASSPQRGGQETQYF	TGTGCCAGCAGCCCCCAGCGGGGGGGCCAAGAGACCCAGTACTTC
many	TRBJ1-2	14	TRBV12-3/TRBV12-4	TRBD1	CASSPPGQAYGYTF	TGTGCCAGCAGTCCTCCGGGACAGGCATATGGCTACACCTTC
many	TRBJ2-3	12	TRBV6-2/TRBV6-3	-	CASSSSPDTQYF	TGTGCCAGCAGCTCTTCCCCAGATACGCAGTATTTT